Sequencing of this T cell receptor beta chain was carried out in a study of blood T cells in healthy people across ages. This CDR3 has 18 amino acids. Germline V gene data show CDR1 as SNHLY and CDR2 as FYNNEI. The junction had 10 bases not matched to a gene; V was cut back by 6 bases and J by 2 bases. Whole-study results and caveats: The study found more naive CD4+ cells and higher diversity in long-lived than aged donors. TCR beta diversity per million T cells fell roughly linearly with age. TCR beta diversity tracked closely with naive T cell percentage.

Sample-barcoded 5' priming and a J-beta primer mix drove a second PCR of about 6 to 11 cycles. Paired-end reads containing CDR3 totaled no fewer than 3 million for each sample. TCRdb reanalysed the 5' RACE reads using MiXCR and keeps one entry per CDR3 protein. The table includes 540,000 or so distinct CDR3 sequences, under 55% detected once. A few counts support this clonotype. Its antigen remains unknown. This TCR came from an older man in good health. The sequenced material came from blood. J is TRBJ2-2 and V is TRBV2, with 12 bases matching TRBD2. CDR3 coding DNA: TGTGCCAGCAGGCCCTTCCAACTAGCGGGGGGTAACACCGGGGAGCTGTTTTTT. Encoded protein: CASRPFQLAGGNTGELFF.